This is a list of T cell receptor beta chains from one sample in a study of blood T cell repertoires in COVID-19. Profiled with immunoSEQ multiplex PCR; TCRdb holds only in-frame clones, not every one. The repertoire holds about 110,000 clones, with roughly nine tenths as singletons. Material for sequencing was peripheral blood. The receptors were gathered from a man aged 40-49 years with acute or convalescent COVID-19. Both conserved end residues are part of each CDR3. A D gene is named only where the DNA matches it firmly. Not every row has a clone size; where given, it reads once, few, many or a size class.

v_gene	abundance	d_gene	j_gene	CDR3aa	CDR3nt
TRBV5-4	NA	TRBD1	TRBJ1-6	CASRTGTGPSPLHF	TGTGCCAGCAGAACCGGGACAGGCCCTTCACCCCTCCACTTT
TRBV19	NA	TRBD1	TRBJ1-5	CASSRQGGNQPQHF	TGTGCCAGTAGCCGACAGGGCGGTAATCAGCCCCAGCATTTT
TRBV3-1/TRBV3-2	NA	NA	TRBJ1-2	CASSPPGRGEYGYTF	TGTGCCAGCAGCCCACCGGGCAGGGGAGAATATGGCTACACCTTC
TRBV30	NA	NA	TRBJ1-1	CAWSVAGATEAFF	TGTGCCTGGAGTGTAGCAGGGGCCACTGAAGCTTTCTTT
TRBV5-1	NA	NA	TRBJ2-7	CASSQRAREKQYF	TGCGCCAGCAGCCAGCGGGCGCGGGAAAAGCAGTACTTC
TRBV11-3	few	TRBD2	TRBJ2-1	CASSTTSGGYNEQFF	TGTGCCAGCAGCACGACCAGCGGGGGGTACAATGAGCAGTTCTTC
TRBV14	once	NA	TRBJ1-3	CASSQWGEGNTIYF	TGTGCCAGCAGCCAATGGGGGGAAGGAAACACCATATATTTT
TRBV7-9	many	TRBD1	TRBJ1-3	CASSPGQHSGNTIYF	TGTGCCAGCAGCCCGGGACAGCACTCTGGAAACACCATATATTTT
TRBV19	NA	NA	TRBJ1-2	CASTLDGVLNYGYTF	TGTGCCAGTACCCTAGACGGAGTCTTAAACTATGGCTACACCTTC
TRBV7-9	NA	TRBD2	TRBJ2-7	CASSSIAGFSYEQYF	TGTGCCAGCAGCTCGATAGCGGGTTTTTCCTACGAGCAGTACTTC
TRBV27	NA	TRBD2	TRBJ2-5	CASSASGGPRTQYF	TGTGCCAGCAGTGCTAGCGGGGGACCCAGGACCCAGTACTTC
TRBV5-1	NA	NA	TRBJ1-5	CASSPDTSNQPQHF	TGCGCCAGCAGCCCCGACACTAGCAATCAGCCCCAGCATTTT
TRBV5-1	NA	NA	TRBJ2-2	CASSHSGGNTGELFF	TGCGCCAGCAGCCACAGCGGAGGGAACACCGGGGAGCTGTTTTTT
TRBV12-5	NA	TRBD1	TRBJ1-4	CASGRDRVEKLFF	TGTGCTAGTGGCCGGGACAGGGTAGAAAAACTGTTTTTT